These 28 T cell receptor beta chains were sequenced from one sample in a study of breast tumors, draining lymph nodes, adjacent tissues. Samples came from axillary lymph nodes draining the breast cancer. TCRdb analysed the multiplex PCR reads with MiXCR anew, one entry per CDR3 protein. Among about 140,000 distinct CDR3 sequences listed, around 22% were seen once. Sequencing was done on a sample of axillary lymph node tissue. These receptors originate from a female donor with breast cancer. Some clones in this sample may be carry-over from other donors' samples.

This clonotype showed up just a few times. The gene calls are TRBV28 and TRBJ1-5; 7 bases align to TRBD1. J lost 2 bases, V lost 7 bases, and 11 bases had no gene match. The CDR3 runs 16 residues. Per germline, CDR1 MDHEN and CDR2 SYDVKM. In DNA, the CDR3 is TGTGCCAGCAAGGGGGCAGGGTCGACAGGCAATCAGCCCCAGCATTTT. The encoded protein is CASKGAGSTGNQPQHF.

Concerning this clonotype itself: A much bigger clone sits one base away, suggesting this may be a read error. The rearrangement links TRBV12-3 or TRBV12-4 to TRBJ1-5; 8 bases map to TRBD1. The V segment lost 3 bases and the J segment 7 bases; nucleotides outside the gene matches: 14. CDR3 length: 17 residues. The CDR3 DNA reads as TGTGCCAGCAGTTTCAAATCCGGGGCAGGGGGCCACCAGCCCCAGCATTTT. Translated: CASSFKSGAGGHQPQHF.

In this sample, this clonotype turned up once. This clone may be a read error of a much larger clone one base away. This rearrangement joins TRBV6-2 or TRBV6-3 to TRBJ1-2; 8 bases align to TRBD1. The CDR3 length is 15 residues. The ends lost 4 bases at V and 8 bases at J; junction bases unmatched: 12. CDR1 MNHEY and CDR2 SVGEGT come from the germline V gene. The CDR3 region has the DNA TGTGCCAGCAGTTGCGCCACAGGGGGATCGTCAGGCTACACCTTC. The encoded protein is CASSCATGGSSGYTF.

This clonotype showed up many times. CDR3 region: CASSLARDGYEKLFF. The CDR3 nucleotides are TGTGCCAGCAGTTTAGCACGGGACGGATATGAAAAACTGTTTTTT. The chain links TRBV27 to TRBJ1-4; TRBD1 is a possible D gene (5 bases). This CDR3 is 15 amino acids long. Trimming stripped 2 bases from V and 6 bases from J, with 13 bases between. The germline gives CDR1 MNHEY, CDR2 SMNVEV (reference sequence).

This clonotype was detected many times. This rearrangement joins TRBV27 to TRBJ2-2; 8 nucleotides match TRBD2. CDR3 length: 15 residues. Germline CDR1 and CDR2: MNHEY and SMNVEV (reference sequence). The ends lost 2 bases at V and 7 bases at J; junction bases unmatched: 6. For the CDR3, the DNA is TGTGCCAGCAGTTTAAGTAGCGGGGTATTCGGGGAGCTGTTTTTT. It translates to CASSLSSGVFGELFF.

Remarks on this clonotype: One base away lies a much larger clone, so this may be a sequencing read error. Because the CDR3 is missing its conserved closing phenylalanine or tryptophan, this is likely a read error. J is TRBJ2-3 and V is TRBV11-3; 8 bases map to TRBD2. Germline CDR1 is SGHNT and CDR2 is YENEEA. The CDR3 extends over 16 amino acids. The V segment lost 1 base and the J segment 3 bases; nucleotides outside the gene matches: 6. The CDR3 loop reads CASSLGISGTTDTQYL. CDR3 sequence (DNA): TGTGCCAGCAGCTTAGGGATTAGCGGGACGACAGATACGCAGTATCTT.

Ten or more counts support this clonotype. The rearrangement uses TRBV7-2 and TRBJ1-2; 8 bases fit TRBD1. Unmatched junction bases numbered 6, after V lost 5 bases and J lost 1 base. There are 15 residues in the CDR3. Germline V gene sequence: CDR1 SGHTA, CDR2 FQGNSA. The DNA of the CDR3 is TGTGCCAGCAGCCGAACGGGACAGGTTAACTATGGCTACACCTTC. Translated, it gives CASSRTGQVNYGYTF. Variable domain in full (rest from reference TRBV7-2 and TRBJ1-2): GAGVSQSPSNKVTEKGKDVELRCDPISGHTALYWYRQSLGQGLEFLIYFQGNSAPDKSGLPSDRFSAERTGGSVSTLTIQRTQQEDSAVYLCASSRTGQVNYGYTFGSGTRLTVV.

This clonotype was counted many times. This rearrangement joins TRBV9 to TRBJ2-3; TRBD2 aligns across 11 bases. The ends lost 3 bases at V and 3 bases at J; junction bases unmatched: 18. CDR1 is SGDLS and CDR2 is YYNGEE in the germline V gene. The CDR3 totals 20 residues. The CDR3 is CASSADVGVAGGPSTDTQYF. The CDR3 region has the DNA TGTGCCAGCAGCGCCGACGTGGGGGTAGCGGGAGGGCCGTCGACAGATACGCAGTATTTT.

Concerning this clonotype: Without the conserved terminal phenylalanine or tryptophan, this CDR3 likely stems from a read error. The DNA is omitted, as the CDR3 cannot be located on it reliably, and the CDR3 follows TCRdb's listing. The chain joins TRBV7-9 to TRBJ2-2; the DNA was not used to check the table's D call, TRBD1. Germline CDR1 is SEHNR and CDR2 is FQNEAQ (reference sequence). The CDR3 is 15 residues long, ends included. CDR3 residues: CASSLSGGSTGELFL.

This clonotype was counted at least ten times. The chain uses TRBV11-3 and TRBJ2-1, with 8 nucleotides matching TRBD1. The CDR3 contains 15 residues. V was pared by 1 base and J by 6 bases, with 5 bases of the junction left unmatched. Germline CDR1 and CDR2: SGHNT and YENEEA. The chain's CDR3 is CASSLGGQGGNEQFF. The DNA of the CDR3 is TGTGCCAGCAGCTTAGGAGGACAGGGCGGCAATGAGCAGTTCTTC.

V usage is TRBV6-2 or TRBV6-3 and J usage is TRBJ2-3, with 11 bases lining up with TRBD2. Trimming removed 6 bases from V and 6 bases from J; junction bases left unmatched: 11. CDR1 and CDR2 (germline): MNHEY, SVGEGT. CDR3 length: 16 residues. The CDR3 region is CASSQALAGVYDTQYF. CDR3 coding DNA: TGTGCCAGCAGCCAAGCACTAGCGGGAGTCTACGATACGCAGTATTTT.

This clonotype was observed at least ten times. This sequence joins TRBV10-3 and TRBJ2-7; 8 bases are a match to TRBD1. The CDR3 consists of 16 residues. In germline, CDR1 is ENHRY, CDR2 SYGVKD. V lost 3 bases and J lost 2; bases outside the gene matches: 9. The CDR3 reads CAISDYEGTGAYEQYF. The CDR3 coding sequence is TGTGCCATCAGTGACTACGAGGGGACAGGAGCCTACGAGCAGTACTTC.

This clonotype was seen ten or more times. The rearrangement uses TRBV7-2 and TRBJ1-3; no clear D gene. With 1 base removed from V and 8 bases from J, the gap between germline ends came to 21 bases. This CDR3 region has 17 residues. Germline CDR1 is SGHTA and CDR2 is FQGNSA. The CDR3 nucleotides are TGTGCCAGCAGCTTAGGGCTCGCCGGGCTTGGTGGGTACACCATATATTTT. Its protein product is CASSLGLAGLGGYTIYF.

This clonotype has at least ten counts. The gene calls are TRBV10-1 and TRBJ2-1; 7 bases line up with TRBD2. The CDR3 loop spans 12 amino acids. Germline trimming cut 2 bases from V and 10 bases from J; bases unmatched to any gene: 2. CDR1 and CDR2 (germline): WNHNN, SYGVQD (reference sequence). The CDR3 spells CASSEPGGEQFF. The CDR3 nucleotides read TGCGCCAGCAGTGAGCCGGGGGGAGAGCAGTTCTTC.

Concerning this clonotype itself: A much more abundant neighbour one base away suggests this may be a read error. V usage is TRBV29-1 and J usage is TRBJ2-1; perhaps TRBD2 as D (6 bases). The CDR3 totals 14 residues. Trimming left V 1 base short and J 16 bases short, with 23 bases between. Germline V gene lookup returns CDR1 SQVTM and CDR2 ANQGSEA. This CDR3 is CSVEGRVAGSGNFF. The CDR3 region has the DNA TGCAGCGTTGAAGGGAGGGTCGCGGGTTCGGGGAATTTCTTC.

This clonotype showed up just once. The rearrangement uses TRBV20-1 and TRBJ1-2, with a tentative D call TRBD1 (6 bases). Germline values: CDR1 DFQATT, CDR2 SNEGSKA (reference sequence). Trimming removed 6 bases from V and 1 base from J, with 21 bases in between. CDR3 length equals 16 residues. The CDR3 reads CSAIRGRQDINYGYTF. DNA of the CDR3: TGCAGTGCCATTAGGGGGAGACAGGATATTAACTATGGCTACACCTTC.

This clonotype appeared many times. The chain combines TRBV19 with TRBJ2-7; D possibly corresponds to TRBD2 (6 bases). The length of the CDR3 is 14 residues. Trimming cost V 6 bases and J 4 bases, with 16 bases left between them. In germline, CDR1 is LNHDA, CDR2 SQIVND (reference sequence). CDR3 DNA: TGTGCCAGTAGAAGGAGGGCCGATTTTTACGAGCAGTACTTC. Amino acids: CASRRRADFYEQYF.

This clonotype was seen ten or more times. The chain employs TRBV5-1 and TRBJ2-2, with D perhaps matching TRBD1 (6 bases). This CDR3 contains 15 residues. Germline CDR1 reads SGHRS; CDR2 reads YFSETQ. The germline V and J ends were trimmed by 4 bases and 0 bases, with 10 bases remaining between them. CDR3 protein: CASSVTGTNTGELFF. The CDR3 DNA reads TGCGCCAGCAGCGTTACAGGGACGAACACCGGGGAGCTGTTTTTT.

This clonotype was recorded many times. The genes are TRBV4-1 and TRBJ2-5; no clear D. Between the trimmed V and J ends, which lost 1 base and 1 base, there was a span of 4 bases. This CDR3 has 13 residues. CDR1 is MGHRA, CDR2 YSYEKL, per germline. This CDR3 reads CASSQGPQETQYF. The DNA of the CDR3 is TGCGCCAGCAGCCAAGGTCCCCAAGAGACCCAGTACTTC.

This clonotype has just one count. A much larger clone differs by one base, so this may be a read error. J is TRBJ2-5 and V is TRBV6-5; 7 positions match TRBD2. The length of the CDR3 is 16 residues. Per germline, CDR1 MNHEY and CDR2 SVGAGI. V lost 0 bases and J lost 1; bases outside the gene matches: 5. CDR3 region: CASSYSVREVQETQYF. DNA of the CDR3: TGTGCCAGCAGTTACTCGGTCCGGGAGGTCCAAGAGACCCAGTACTTC.

This clonotype was detected many times. The chain couples TRBV15 to TRBJ1-3; TRBD1 agrees at 7 bases. The CDR3 is 15 amino acids. Germline V gene lookup returns CDR1 LNHNV and CDR2 YYDKDF (reference sequence). V was pared by 5 bases and J by 4 bases, with 8 bases of the junction left unmatched. Written as DNA, the CDR3 is TGTGCCACCAGCGGACTAAGGGGGCAAGGAAACACCATATATTTT. Protein: CATSGLRGQGNTIYF.

Worth noting for this clonotype: One end of the junction fails to match germline, which may point to a read error. The chain recombines TRBV29-1 with TRBJ2-5; possibly TRBD1 for D (5 bases). Germline CDR1 and CDR2: SQVTM and ANQGSEA. The CDR3 totals 13 residues. The CDR3 nucleotides read TGCAGCGTTGAAGGACAGAGACAAGAGGCCCAGTACTTC. Protein sequence: CSVEGQRQEAQYF.

This clonotype was detected many times. The genes are TRBV6-1 and TRBJ2-1; no firm D call. CDR1 and CDR2 from the germline V gene are MNHNS and SASEGT. V was trimmed by 6 bases and J by 6 bases, leaving 12 bases between them. The CDR3 extends over 13 amino acids. CDR3 coding DNA: TGTGCCAGCAGCGTGGAGCGCATCAATGAGCAGTTCTTC. Translating gives CASSVERINEQFF.

Many counts were recorded for this clonotype. V usage is TRBV5-4 and J usage is TRBJ2-5; 10 bases line up with TRBD2. V was pared by 0 bases and J by 2 bases, with 4 bases of the junction left unmatched. The CDR3 loop spans 16 amino acids. Germline CDR1 is SGHNT and CDR2 is YYREEE (reference sequence). The DNA for the CDR3 is TGTGCCAGCAGCTTGGCTAGCGGGAGAGGACAAGAGACCCAGTACTTC. As protein: CASSLASGRGQETQYF.

In the case of this clonotype: It may be a read error: a sequence one base away is much more abundant. V usage is TRBV6-5 and J usage is TRBJ1-2, with 9 nucleotides matching TRBD1. Trimming cost V 5 bases and J 6 bases; bases outside gene matches: 7. From germline, CDR1 is MNHEY and CDR2 SVGAGI. The CDR3 covers 14 residues. CDR3 DNA: TGTGCCAGCAGTCGAGCGGACAGGGGCCATGGCTACACCTTC. It codes for CASSRADRGHGYTF.

Only a few counts were recorded for this clonotype. The chain combines TRBV3-1 with TRBJ2-1, with TRBD2 matching 8 bases. The CDR3 is 19 residues long. Germline assignment: CDR1 LGHDT and CDR2 YNNKEL (reference sequence). With 0 bases clipped from V and 4 bases from J, the junction kept 14 bases outside the gene matches. As DNA, the CDR3 is TGTGCCAGCAGCCAAGATGGCGGATGGAGCGGCGGGGGGTACAATGAGCAGTTCTTC. Amino acid sequence: CASSQDGGWSGGGYNEQFF.

This clonotype has at least ten counts. This rearrangement joins TRBV5-1 to TRBJ2-5, with D unclear. Per the germline V gene, CDR1 is SGHRS and CDR2 is YFSETQ. This CDR3 is built from 15 residues. With 5 bases removed from V and 5 bases from J, the gap between germline ends came to 19 bases. Written as DNA, the CDR3 is TGCGCCAGCAGGACTGGGCCGGTTACCGCGGAGACCCAGTACTTC. Its translation: CASRTGPVTAETQYF.

This clonotype has a handful of counts. The chain employs TRBV6-1 and TRBJ2-1, with 10 bases matching TRBD2. CDR1 is MNHNS and CDR2 is SASEGT in the germline V gene. The CDR3 runs to 15 residues. V shed 4 bases, J shed 6 bases, and the junction held 6 bases outside the gene matches. CDR3 DNA sequence: TGTGCCAGCAGTGCTATAGCGGGAGGCGGCAATGAGCAGTTCTTC. It is translated as CASSAIAGGGNEQFF.